The 17 T cell receptor beta chains below come from one sample, sequenced in a study of T cells in localized non-small cell lung cancer. Produced via immunoSEQ multiplex PCR; TCRdb's table is partial and in-frame only. The sample has over 30,000 clones, 85% to 90% seen once. The sequencing used peripheral blood, collected before any cancer treatment. The receptors derive from a male donor aged 60 or over with stage III lung adenocarcinoma.

The rearrangement uses TRBV10-3 and TRBJ2-1, with TRBD1 identical over 9 bases. CDR1 and CDR2 (germline): ENHRY, SYGVKD. This CDR3 comprises 15 residues. J gave up 4 bases and V 0 bases, and 1 base lay outside the gene matches. The CDR3 DNA reads as TGTGCCATCAGTGAGTCGGGACAGGGTTACAATGAGCAGTTCTTC. Its translation is CAISESGQGYNEQFF.

The V and J genes are TRBV7-9 and TRBJ1-1, with D perhaps TRBD1 (6 bases). This CDR3 has 18 residues. Germline CDR1 reads SEHNR; CDR2 reads FQNEAQ (reference sequence). V was shortened by 5 bases and J by 3 bases, with 25 bases between the two germline ends. The CDR3 sequence is CASSRRGAWGMGDTEAFF. DNA of the CDR3: TGTGCCAGCAGCCGCCGGGGGGCTTGGGGTATGGGCGACACTGAAGCTTTCTTT.

V and J are TRBV7-6 and TRBJ1-4; the D is unclear. Trimming took 5 bases from V and 5 from J, leaving 18 bases between them. Germline loops: CDR1 SGHVS, CDR2 FNYEAQ. The CDR3 runs 16 residues. CDR3 amino acids: CASSVRTSGGNEKLFF. The CDR3 nucleotides read TGTGCCAGCAGCGTACGTACGAGCGGTGGGAATGAAAAACTGTTTTTT. Full variable domain (rest looked up from reference TRBV7-6 and TRBJ1-4): GAGVSQSPRYKVTKRGQDVALRCDPISGHVSLYWYRQALGQGPEFLTYFNYEAQQDKSGLPNDRFSAERPEGSISTLTIQRTEQRDSAMYRCASSVRTSGGNEKLFFGSGTQLSVL.

The rearrangement uses TRBV5-1 and TRBJ2-1; tentative D call: TRBD2 (6 bases). Germline CDR1 and CDR2: SGHRS and YFSETQ. The ends were cut back, 4 bases at V and 0 bases at J, with 11 bases in the middle. The CDR3 spans 15 residues. The CDR3 is CASSQDGSSYNEQFF. DNA for the CDR3: TGCGCCAGCAGCCAGGACGGGAGCTCCTACAATGAGCAGTTCTTC.

The rearrangement uses TRBV6-6 and TRBJ1-5, with D perhaps matching TRBD1 (6 bases). Trimming removed 0 bases from V and 5 bases from J, with 11 bases in between. The CDR3 has 15 amino acids. Germline V gives CDR1 MNHNY, CDR2 SVGAGI (reference sequence). In DNA, the CDR3 is TGTGCCAGCAGTTACTCGAGAAAGGGGGATCAGCCCCAGCATTTT. Residues: CASSYSRKGDQPQHF.

V and J are TRBV9 and TRBJ2-3; 7 positions match TRBD2. Trimming took 4 bases from V and 4 from J; bases not matched to a gene: 6. This CDR3 has 14 amino acids. Germline loops: CDR1 SGDLS, CDR2 YYNGEE. CDR3 region: CASSRQAGSDTQYF. The DNA for the CDR3 is TGTGCCAGCAGCCGCCAAGCGGGGTCAGATACGCAGTATTTT.

This clone was seen only a few times. The chain has TRBV11-2 and TRBJ1-4; a possible D gene is TRBD1 (6 bases). Germline values: CDR1 SGHAT, CDR2 FQNNGV. The V end was cut by 1 base, the J end by 7 bases, with 16 bases between. The CDR3 contains 16 residues. This chain's CDR3 is CASSLVGGGLSEKLFF. Written as DNA, the CDR3 is TGTGCCAGCAGCTTAGTGGGCGGGGGCTTAAGTGAAAAACTGTTTTTT.

The chain links TRBV28 to TRBJ2-1; 9 bases are shared with TRBD2. V shed 6 bases and J 8 bases; nucleotides not matched to a gene: 8. The CDR3 has 14 residues. CDR1 MDHEN and CDR2 SYDVKM come from the germline V gene. This CDR3 is CASRRRGGKDEQFF. In DNA form, the CDR3 reads TGTGCCAGCAGACGGCGGGGGGGCAAGGATGAGCAGTTCTTC.

CDR3 coding DNA: TGTGCCAGCAGCTTAGGCCGGGACAGGGGAATTGAGCAGTTCTTC. Amino acid sequence: CASSLGRDRGIEQFF. The rearrangement links TRBV7-9 to TRBJ2-1; TRBD1 matches at 10 bases. The CDR3 is made up of 15 amino acids. V lost 1 base and J lost 9; bases outside the gene matches: 6. CDR1 is SEHNR, CDR2 FQNEAQ, per germline (reference sequence).

The chain employs TRBV7-8 and TRBJ2-1; TRBD2 might be the D (6 bases). The CDR3 length is 14 residues. Deletions cut 5 bases from V and 8 bases from J, with 16 bases between. Germline V lookup: CDR1 SGHVS, CDR2 FQNEAQ. The CDR3 DNA reads as TGTGCCAGCAGCGCCCCGACTAGAAACGATGAGCAGTTCTTC. It encodes CASSAPTRNDEQFF.

This chain uses TRBV10-2 with TRBJ2-7; 7 bases match TRBD2. Germline V gives CDR1 WSHSY, CDR2 SAAADI. The CDR3 length is 13 residues. V trimming: 1 base; J trimming: 3 bases; junction bases outside the gene matches: 0. CDR3 loop: CASSEWGGYEQYF. The CDR3, as DNA: TGCGCCAGCAGTGAGTGGGGGGGCTACGAGCAGTACTTC.

V gene TRBV4-1 combines with J gene TRBJ2-5; maybe TRBD2 (6 bases). Germline values: CDR1 MGHRA, CDR2 YSYEKL. Trimming stripped 3 bases from V and 4 bases from J, with 27 bases between. This CDR3 spans 19 amino acids. The CDR3 sequence: CASSHLPASRRGSGETQYF. The CDR3 region has the DNA TGCGCCAGCAGCCATTTGCCTGCCTCGCGTCGGGGGTCCGGAGAGACCCAGTACTTC.

The rearrangement uses TRBV7-2 and TRBJ2-3; D may be TRBD2 (5 bases). The CDR3 consists of 15 residues. The ends were cut back, 5 bases at V and 2 bases at J, with 14 bases in the middle. Germline-derived CDR1 and CDR2 are SGHTA and FQGNSA. CDR3 sequence reads: CASSPRDRLTDTQYF. CDR3 DNA sequence: TGTGCCAGCAGCCCCCGGGATAGGCTCACAGATACGCAGTATTTT.

The chain joins TRBV6-6 to TRBJ2-3; D is perhaps TRBD2 (5 bases). CDR1 is MNHNY and CDR2 is SVGAGI in the germline V gene (reference sequence). V was clipped by 6 bases and J by 1 base, with 17 bases between them. This CDR3 has 16 amino acids. The CDR3 DNA reads TGTGCCAGCAGAAACGGGGTAGGCTTTGGCACAGATACGCAGTATTTT. Its translation: CASRNGVGFGTDTQYF.

The chain employs TRBV29-1 and TRBJ1-2, with D maybe TRBD1 (5 bases). Germline V gives CDR1 SQVTM, CDR2 ANQGSEA. V gave up 7 bases and J gave up 3 bases, with 15 bases separating them. CDR3 length: 13 amino acids. CDR3: CSAALGADYGYTF. In DNA form, the CDR3 reads TGCAGCGCAGCACTAGGGGCTGACTATGGCTACACCTTC. The full variable domain, its missing parts supplied by reference TRBV29-1 and TRBJ1-2, is SAVISQKPSRDICQRGTSLTIQCQVDSQVTMMFWYRQQPGQSLTLIATANQGSEATYESGFVIDKFPISRPNLTFSTLTVSNMSPEDSSIYLCSAALGADYGYTFGSGTRLTVV.

The chain carries TRBV5-1 and TRBJ1-3; D perhaps matches TRBD1 (6 bases). Germline V gene sequence: CDR1 SGHRS, CDR2 YFSETQ. The CDR3 length is 16 residues. Trimming removed 0 bases at V and 7 bases at J, with 17 bases between. The CDR3 loop is CASSLDLDSRGNTIYF. The CDR3 DNA follows: TGCGCCAGCAGCTTGGATTTGGACAGCCGTGGGAACACCATATATTTT. Full variable domain (outside the CDR3, taken from reference TRBV5-1 and TRBJ1-3): KAGVTQTPRYLIKTRGQQVTLSCSPISGHRSVSWYQQTPGQGLQFLFEYFSETQRNKGNFPGRFSGRQFSNSRSEMNVSTLELGDSALYLCASSLDLDSRGNTIYFGEGSWLTVV.

In this sample, this clone turned up a few times. This chain's CDR3 is CASSYSGGLRSPLHF. The CDR3 DNA sequence: TGTGCCAGCAGTTACTCGGGGGGACTAAGGTCACCCCTCCACTTT. The chain links TRBV6-5 to TRBJ1-6; TRBD1 might be the D (5 bases). The germline V gene encodes CDR1 MNHEY and CDR2 SVGAGI. The CDR3 is 15 amino acids. V lost 0 bases to trimming and J lost 10 bases, with 13 bases between them.